The sequence of this TCR beta chain was determined in a study of spatial heterogeneity in lung cancer. Looking at the study overall: Every unique TCR and UMI combination, on average, appeared more than ten times in raw reads. The study, taken as a whole, reports: Expanded intratumoral alpha and beta TCR counts tracked tumor mutation counts.

Regarding time point: sample taken at primary tumor resection. The donors comprised around 76 untreated early-stage non-small cell lung cancer patients. No cell sorting; template was whole RNA from tumor, lung tissue or PBMC. TCRdb recomputed calls from the 5' RACE reads with MiXCR, one row per CDR3 protein. Altogether 15,000 to 20,000 distinct CDR3 sequences are present, about 7% being singletons, with the ten largest covering less than 25%. This clonotype showed up just a few times. Antigen unknown. V was clipped by 4 bases and J by 3 bases; unmatched bases: 10. This CDR3 has 16 residues. The germline CDR1 and CDR2 sequences are ENHRY and SYGVKD.

This clonotype originated in a female donor with early-stage non-small cell lung cancer. The V gene is TRBV10-3, the J gene TRBJ1-1; 8 nucleotides match TRBD1. This specimen consisted of lung tumor tissue, obtained at surgery. The CDR3 loop is CAISGGTGGSDTEAFF. In nucleotides, the CDR3 is TGTGCCATCAGTGGGGGGACAGGTGGAAGTGACACTGAAGCTTTCTTT.